A selection of T cell receptor beta chains follows, all from one sample in a study of control samples from healthy donors and cancer patients. Assay used: immunoSEQ multiplex PCR; TCRdb lists only in-frame clones, some missing. The sample records approximately 150,000 clones, 91% being singletons. Sequenced: blood. The origin of the receptors is a man aged 30 to 39 in good health. CDR3s include the opening cysteine and the closing phenylalanine or tryptophan. The order of the fields is D gene, V gene, clone size, J gene, CDR3 protein, CDR3 DNA. D genes are given only for firm matches. Expanded clones are given a class, and other clones once, few, many or no size at all.

TRBD2	TRBV5-4	NA	TRBJ2-7	CASSLGGGLDEQYF	TGTGCCAGCAGCTTGGGCGGGGGGTTGGACGAGCAGTACTTC
NA	TRBV11-2	NA	TRBJ2-7	CASTLERGVNEQYF	TGTGCCAGCACCCTCGAGAGGGGTGTAAACGAGCAGTACTTC
NA	TRBV14	NA	TRBJ1-1	CASSQDRTGYTEAFF	TGTGCCAGCAGCCAAGATAGAACGGGGTACACTGAAGCTTTCTTT
TRBD2	TRBV3-1/TRBV3-2	once	TRBJ2-1	CASSQGPHSGGAQYNEQFF	TGTGCCAGCAGCCAAGGCCCTCATAGCGGGGGGGCCCAGTACAATGAGCAGTTCTTC
NA	TRBV6-4	NA	TRBJ2-7	CASSDSNVLASYEQYF	TGTGCCAGCAGTGACTCGAATGTACTAGCCTCCTACGAGCAGTACTTC
TRBD1	TRBV19	NA	TRBJ2-1	CASSPTGGLNNEQFF	TGTGCCAGTAGCCCGACAGGGGGCCTGAACAATGAGCAGTTCTTC
TRBD1	TRBV27	NA	TRBJ1-1	CASSLPTGVNTEAFF	TGTGCCAGCAGTTTACCCACAGGGGTGAACACTGAAGCTTTCTTT
NA	TRBV3-1/TRBV3-2	NA	TRBJ1-2	CASSQLSGAGYGYTF	TGTGCCAGCAGCCAACTTTCGGGGGCGGGGTATGGCTACACCTTC
TRBD1	TRBV27	NA	TRBJ1-2	CASSLSGTGGYGYTF	TGTGCCAGCAGTTTATCCGGGACAGGGGGGTATGGCTACACCTTC
NA	TRBV11-2	few	TRBJ2-7	CASSPRTSSYEQYF	TGTGCCAGCAGCCCTAGGACGAGCTCCTACGAGCAGTACTTC
NA	TRBV7-9	NA	TRBJ1-2	CASSLGTASEYGYTF	TGTGCCAGCAGCTTAGGAACGGCGAGCGAGTATGGCTACACCTTC
NA	TRBV10-2	NA	TRBJ1-5	CASKVGDQPQHF	TGCGCCAGCAAGGTTGGCGATCAGCCCCAGCATTTT
NA	TRBV3-1/TRBV3-2	once	TRBJ2-7	CASSQDLGQIYEQYF	TGTGCCAGCAGCCAAGATCTAGGACAGATCTACGAGCAGTACTTC
TRBD1	TRBV6-1	NA	TRBJ1-2	CASSEWRDRTPYGYTF	TGTGCCAGCAGTGAATGGCGGGACAGAACTCCCTATGGCTACACCTTC
TRBD1	TRBV10-3	NA	TRBJ1-1	CAIRLGTGGTEAFF	TGTGCCATCAGGCTTGGGACAGGGGGTACTGAAGCTTTCTTT
TRBD1	TRBV5-1	NA	TRBJ1-6	CASSPRQGDSPLHF	TGCGCCAGCAGCCCAAGACAGGGTGACTCACCCCTCCACTTT
TRBD1	TRBV28	NA	TRBJ2-2	CASSRTLTGFTGELFF	TGTGCCAGCAGCCGCACCCTGACAGGGTTCACCGGGGAGCTGTTTTTT
NA	TRBV5-1	NA	TRBJ1-4	CASSLIGEKLFF	TGCGCCAGCAGCTTGATAGGAGAAAAACTGTTTTTT
TRBD1	TRBV5-1	NA	TRBJ1-6	CASSLQGLLDSPLHF	TGCGCCAGCAGCTTACAGGGGTTATTGGATTCACCCCTCCACTTT
NA	TRBV30	NA	TRBJ1-1	CAWGFLIITEAFF	TGTGCCTGGGGGTTTTTGATAATCACTGAAGCTTTCTTT
NA	TRBV11-3	NA	TRBJ2-6	CASSLGATSGANVLTF	TGTGCCAGCAGCTTAGGAGCAACCTCTGGGGCCAACGTCCTGACTTTC